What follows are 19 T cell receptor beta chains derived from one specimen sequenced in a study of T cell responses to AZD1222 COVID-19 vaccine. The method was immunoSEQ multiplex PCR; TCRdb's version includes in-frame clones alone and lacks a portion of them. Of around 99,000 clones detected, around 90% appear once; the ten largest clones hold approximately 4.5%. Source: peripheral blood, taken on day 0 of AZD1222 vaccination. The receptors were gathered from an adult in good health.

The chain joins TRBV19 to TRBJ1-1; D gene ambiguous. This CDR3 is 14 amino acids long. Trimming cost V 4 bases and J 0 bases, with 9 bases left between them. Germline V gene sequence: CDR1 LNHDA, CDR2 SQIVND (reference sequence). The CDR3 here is CASSKDPVNTEAFF. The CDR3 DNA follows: TGTGCCAGTAGTAAAGATCCGGTGAACACTGAAGCTTTCTTT.

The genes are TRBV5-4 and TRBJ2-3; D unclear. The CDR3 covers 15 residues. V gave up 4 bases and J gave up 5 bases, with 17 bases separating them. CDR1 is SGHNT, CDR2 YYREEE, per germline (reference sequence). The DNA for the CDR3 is TGTGCCAGCAGCGATGGCGCCGGAGCACGAGATACGCAGTATTTT. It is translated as CASSDGAGARDTQYF. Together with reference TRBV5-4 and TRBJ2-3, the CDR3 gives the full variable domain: ETGVTQSPTHLIKTRGQQVTLRCSSQSGHNTVSWYQQALGQGPQFIFQYYREEENGRGNFPPRFSGLQFPNYSSELNVNALELDDSALYLCASSDGAGARDTQYFGPGTRLTVL.

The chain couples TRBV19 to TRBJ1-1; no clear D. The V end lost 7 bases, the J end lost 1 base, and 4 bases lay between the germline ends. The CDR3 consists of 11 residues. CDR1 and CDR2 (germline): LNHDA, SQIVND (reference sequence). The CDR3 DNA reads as TGTGCCAGTAAGAGGAACACTGAAGCTTTCTTT. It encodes CASKRNTEAFF.

Written as DNA, the CDR3 is TGTGCCATGGCAGGGGGCTCTGGAAACACCATATATTTT. This encodes CAMAGGSGNTIYF. The chain recombines TRBV6-6 with TRBJ1-3, with 7 positions matching TRBD1. V lost 10 bases to trimming and J lost 0 bases; unmatched junction nucleotides: 3. Per germline, CDR1 MNHNY and CDR2 SVGAGI (reference sequence). The CDR3 loop spans 13 amino acids.

Here the CDR3 DNA reads TGTGCCAGCTCAGGACGGGACACTGAAGCTTTCTTT. It yields the protein CASSGRDTEAFF. This sequence joins TRBV18 and TRBJ1-1; D unclear. The CDR3 covers 12 residues. V dropped 5 bases and J dropped 3 bases, with 7 bases sitting between them. Per germline, CDR1 KGHSH and CDR2 LQKENI.

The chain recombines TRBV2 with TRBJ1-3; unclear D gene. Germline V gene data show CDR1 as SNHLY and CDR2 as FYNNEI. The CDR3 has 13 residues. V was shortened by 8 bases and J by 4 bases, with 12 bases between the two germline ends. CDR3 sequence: CASEEGAGNTIYF. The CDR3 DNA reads TGTGCCAGCGAAGAGGGCGCCGGAAACACCATATATTTT.

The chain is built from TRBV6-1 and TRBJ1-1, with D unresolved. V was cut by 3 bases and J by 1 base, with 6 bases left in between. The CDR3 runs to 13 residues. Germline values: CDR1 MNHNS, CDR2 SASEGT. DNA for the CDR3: TGTGCCAGCAGTGACAGTGAGAACACTGAAGCTTTCTTT. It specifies CASSDSENTEAFF.

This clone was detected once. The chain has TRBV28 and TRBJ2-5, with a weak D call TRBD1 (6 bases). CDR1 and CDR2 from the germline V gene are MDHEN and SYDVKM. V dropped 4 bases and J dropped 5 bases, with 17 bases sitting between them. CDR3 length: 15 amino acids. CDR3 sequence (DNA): TGTGCCAGCAGTTCAATACAGGGTGTGTTGGAGACCCAGTACTTC. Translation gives CASSSIQGVLETQYF.

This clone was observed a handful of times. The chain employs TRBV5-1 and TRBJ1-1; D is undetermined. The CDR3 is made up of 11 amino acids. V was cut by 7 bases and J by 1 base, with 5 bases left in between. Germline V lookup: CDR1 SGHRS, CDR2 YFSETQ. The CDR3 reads CASEENTEAFF. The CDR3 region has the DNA TGCGCCAGCGAAGAGAACACTGAAGCTTTCTTT. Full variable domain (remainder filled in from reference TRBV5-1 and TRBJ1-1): KAGVTQTPRYLIKTRGQQVTLSCSPISGHRSVSWYQQTPGQGLQFLFEYFSETQRNKGNFPGRFSGRQFSNSRSEMNVSTLELGDSALYLCASEENTEAFFGQGTRLTVV.

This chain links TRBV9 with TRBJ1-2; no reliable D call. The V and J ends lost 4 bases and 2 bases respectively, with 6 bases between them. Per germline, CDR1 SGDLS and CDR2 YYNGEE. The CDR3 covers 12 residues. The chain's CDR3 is CASSSRNYGYTF. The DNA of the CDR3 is TGTGCCAGCAGCTCCCGAAACTATGGCTACACCTTC.

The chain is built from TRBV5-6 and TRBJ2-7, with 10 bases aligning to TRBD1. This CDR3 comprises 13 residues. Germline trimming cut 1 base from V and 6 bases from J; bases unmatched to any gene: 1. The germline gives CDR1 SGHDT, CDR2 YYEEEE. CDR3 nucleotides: TGTGCCAGCAGCTTGTGGACAGGGGGCGAGCAGTACTTC. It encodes CASSLWTGGEQYF. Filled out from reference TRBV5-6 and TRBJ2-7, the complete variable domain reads DAGVTQSPTHLIKTRGQQVTLRCSPKSGHDTVSWYQQALGQGPQFIFQYYEEEERQRGNFPDRFSGHQFPNYSSELNVNALLLGDSALYLCASSLWTGGEQYFGPGTRLTVT.

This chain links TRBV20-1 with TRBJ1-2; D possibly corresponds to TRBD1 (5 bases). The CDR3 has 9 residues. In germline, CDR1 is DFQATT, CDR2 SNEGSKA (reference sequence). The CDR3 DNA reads TGCCGCTGGGGGTACGGCTACACCTTC. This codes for CRWGYGYTF.

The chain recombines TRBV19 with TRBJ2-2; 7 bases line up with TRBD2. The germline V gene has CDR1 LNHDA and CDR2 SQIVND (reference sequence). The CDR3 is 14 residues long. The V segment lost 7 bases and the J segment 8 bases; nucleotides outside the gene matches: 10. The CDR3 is CASKDGTKIGELFF. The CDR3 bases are TGTGCCAGTAAAGATGGGACTAAAATAGGGGAGCTGTTTTTT.

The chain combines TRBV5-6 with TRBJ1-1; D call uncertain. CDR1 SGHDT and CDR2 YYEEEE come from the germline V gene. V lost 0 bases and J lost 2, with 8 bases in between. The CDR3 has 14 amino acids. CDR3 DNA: TGTGCCAGCAGCTTGGGGCCAGTTAACACTGAAGCTTTCTTT. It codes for CASSLGPVNTEAFF.

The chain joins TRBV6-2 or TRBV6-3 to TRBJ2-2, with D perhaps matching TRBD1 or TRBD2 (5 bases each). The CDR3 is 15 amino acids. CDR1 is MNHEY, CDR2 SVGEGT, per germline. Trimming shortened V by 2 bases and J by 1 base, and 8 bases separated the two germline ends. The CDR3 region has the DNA TGTGCCAGCAGTTACCCAGGGAGGAACACCGGGGAGCTGTTTTTT. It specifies CASSYPGRNTGELFF.

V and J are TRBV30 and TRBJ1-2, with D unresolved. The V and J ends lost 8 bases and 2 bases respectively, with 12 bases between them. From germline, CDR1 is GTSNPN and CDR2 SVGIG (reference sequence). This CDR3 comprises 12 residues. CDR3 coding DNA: TGTGCCGTGGAGGTGGGGAACTATGGCTACACCTTC. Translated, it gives CAVEVGNYGYTF.

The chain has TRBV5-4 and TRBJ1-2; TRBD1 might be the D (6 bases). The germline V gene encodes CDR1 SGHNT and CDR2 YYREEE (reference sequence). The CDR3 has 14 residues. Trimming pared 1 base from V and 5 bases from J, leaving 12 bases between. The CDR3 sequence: CASSLPGARYGYTF. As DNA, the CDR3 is TGTGCCAGCAGCTTGCCGGGGGCGCGGTATGGCTACACCTTC.

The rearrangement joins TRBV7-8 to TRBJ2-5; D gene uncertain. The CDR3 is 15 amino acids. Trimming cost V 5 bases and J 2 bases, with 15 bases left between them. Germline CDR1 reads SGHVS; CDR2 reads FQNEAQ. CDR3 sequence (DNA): TGTGCCAGCAGCCCCACGATACCGAGGCAAGAGACCCAGTACTTC. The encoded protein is CASSPTIPRQETQYF.

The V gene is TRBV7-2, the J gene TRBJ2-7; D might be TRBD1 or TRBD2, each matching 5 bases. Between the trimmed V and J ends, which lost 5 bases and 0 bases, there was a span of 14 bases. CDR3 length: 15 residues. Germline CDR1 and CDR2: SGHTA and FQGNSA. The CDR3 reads CASSASRGSSYEQYF. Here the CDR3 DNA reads TGTGCCAGCAGCGCCTCGAGGGGTTCCTCCTACGAGCAGTACTTC.